A selection of T cell receptor beta chains follows, all from one sample in a study of IL-17A CD8 T cells in psoriatic arthritis synovium. TCRdb keeps only in-frame clones here, not all; method: immunoSEQ multiplex PCR. Of approximately 2,500 clones in the sample, around three quarters were seen once. Input material: memory CD8+ T cells from synovial fluid. These receptors all stem from a human donor with psoriatic arthritis. CDR3s include the opening cysteine and the closing phenylalanine or tryptophan. The order of the fields is CDR3 length, D gene, clone size, J gene, V gene, CDR3 protein, CDR3 DNA. D genes are given only for firm matches. Where a row states a size, it is once, few, many or the class of an expanded clone; other rows omit it.

CDR3 length: 15
D gene: NA
clone size: few
J gene: TRBJ2-7
V gene: TRBV4-1
CDR3 protein: CASSQSAGQAYEQYF
CDR3 DNA: TGCGCCAGCAGCCAATCGGCAGGGCAAGCCTACGAGCAGTACTTC

CDR3 length: 15
D gene: NA
clone size: once
J gene: TRBJ1-1
V gene: TRBV5-1
CDR3 protein: CASSLTPGPNTEAFF
CDR3 DNA: TGCGCCAGCAGCTTGACTCCGGGGCCGAACACTGAAGCTTTCTTT

CDR3 length: 16
D gene: NA
clone size: NA
J gene: TRBJ1-3
V gene: TRBV5-6
CDR3 protein: CASSWPRGAPGNTIYF
CDR3 DNA: TGTGCCAGCAGCTGGCCTCGGGGGGCACCCGGAAACACCATATATTTT

CDR3 length: 13
D gene: TRBD1
clone size: NA
J gene: TRBJ2-7
V gene: TRBV7-9
CDR3 protein: CASSPGTGYEQYF
CDR3 DNA: TGTGCCAGCAGCCCCGGGACAGGGTACGAGCAGTACTTC

CDR3 length: 15
D gene: NA
clone size: NA
J gene: TRBJ1-5
V gene: TRBV5-1
CDR3 protein: CASSRQTYSNQPQHF
CDR3 DNA: TGCGCCAGCAGCCGACAGACTTATAGCAATCAGCCCCAGCATTTT

CDR3 length: 16
D gene: NA
clone size: NA
J gene: TRBJ1-3
V gene: TRBV13
CDR3 protein: CASSPWGPGTGNTIYF
CDR3 DNA: TGTGCCAGCAGCCCCTGGGGGCCGGGGACTGGAAACACCATATATTTT

CDR3 length: 15
D gene: NA
clone size: NA
J gene: TRBJ1-4
V gene: TRBV10-2
CDR3 protein: CASSMTRTANEKLFF
CDR3 DNA: TGCGCCAGCAGTATGACTCGGACGGCTAATGAAAAACTGTTTTTT

CDR3 length: 15
D gene: NA
clone size: NA
J gene: TRBJ1-2
V gene: TRBV6-4
CDR3 protein: CASSDTPQGVSGYTF
CDR3 DNA: TGTGCCAGCAGTGACACGCCGCAGGGCGTTAGCGGCTACACCTTC

CDR3 length: 14
D gene: NA
clone size: few
J gene: TRBJ1-2
V gene: TRBV27
CDR3 protein: CASSLEGRLLDYTF
CDR3 DNA: TGTGCCAGCAGTTTAGAGGGACGGCTTTTGGACTACACCTTC

CDR3 length: 16
D gene: TRBD1
clone size: NA
J gene: TRBJ2-2
V gene: TRBV7-9
CDR3 protein: CASSHPGQGAPGELFF
CDR3 DNA: TGTGCCAGCAGCCATCCGGGACAGGGGGCCCCCGGGGAGCTGTTTTTT

CDR3 length: 21
D gene: TRBD1
clone size: NA
J gene: TRBJ1-2
V gene: TRBV27
CDR3 protein: CASSLWPTGTGEPAYGYGYTF
CDR3 DNA: TGTGCCAGCAGTTTATGGCCCACCGGGACAGGAGAACCCGCCTATGGGTATGGCTACACCTTC

CDR3 length: 13
D gene: NA
clone size: NA
J gene: TRBJ2-7
V gene: TRBV9
CDR3 protein: CASSGRTVDEQYF
CDR3 DNA: TGTGCCAGCAGCGGCCGGACAGTAGACGAGCAGTACTTC

CDR3 length: 12
D gene: NA
clone size: NA
J gene: TRBJ1-1
V gene: TRBV7-9
CDR3 protein: CASTTWTTEAFF
CDR3 DNA: TGTGCCAGCACCACCTGGACCACTGAAGCTTTCTTT

CDR3 length: 17
D gene: NA
clone size: NA
J gene: TRBJ1-1
V gene: TRBV4-1
CDR3 protein: CASSQDHGLPGVTEAFF
CDR3 DNA: TGCGCCAGCAGCCAAGATCATGGCCTCCCTGGGGTCACTGAAGCTTTCTTT

CDR3 length: 13
D gene: NA
clone size: NA
J gene: TRBJ2-7
V gene: TRBV11-3
CDR3 protein: CASSLGRVYEQYF
CDR3 DNA: TGTGCCAGCAGCTTAGGCAGGGTCTACGAGCAGTACTTC

CDR3 length: 15
D gene: TRBD2
clone size: NA
J gene: TRBJ2-3
V gene: TRBV19
CDR3 protein: CASSSRGVLTDTQYF
CDR3 DNA: TGTGCCAGTAGCTCCCGGGGGGTGCTCACAGATACGCAGTATTTT

CDR3 length: 13
D gene: NA
clone size: NA
J gene: TRBJ1-1
V gene: TRBV10-1
CDR3 protein: CASSDAVNTEAFF
CDR3 DNA: TGCGCCAGCAGTGATGCGGTGAACACTGAAGCTTTCTTT

CDR3 length: 16
D gene: TRBD2
clone size: NA
J gene: TRBJ2-3
V gene: TRBV11-3
CDR3 protein: CASRFTGGPSTDTQYF
CDR3 DNA: TGTGCCAGCCGCTTTACGGGGGGGCCTAGCACAGATACGCAGTATTTT

CDR3 length: 14
D gene: NA
clone size: few
J gene: TRBJ2-1
V gene: TRBV19
CDR3 protein: CASSIGIGGNEQFF
CDR3 DNA: TGTGCCAGTAGTATAGGGATAGGGGGCAATGAGCAGTTCTTC

CDR3 length: 14
D gene: NA
clone size: NA
J gene: TRBJ2-1
V gene: TRBV5-6
CDR3 protein: CASSGTPSYNEQFF
CDR3 DNA: TGTGCCAGCAGCGGGACACCCTCCTACAATGAGCAGTTCTTC

CDR3 length: 14
D gene: NA
clone size: NA
J gene: TRBJ2-6
V gene: TRBV5-5
CDR3 protein: CASSGPSGANVLTF
CDR3 DNA: TGTGCCAGCAGCGGGCCGTCGGGGGCCAACGTCCTGACTTTC

CDR3 length: 17
D gene: TRBD1
clone size: NA
J gene: TRBJ2-2
V gene: TRBV5-1
CDR3 protein: CASSLAGTGGYTGELFF
CDR3 DNA: TGCGCCAGCAGCTTGGCGGGAACAGGGGGGTACACCGGGGAGCTGTTTTTT

CDR3 length: 15
D gene: NA
clone size: few
J gene: TRBJ2-1
V gene: TRBV5-4
CDR3 protein: CASSLGPAYYNEQFF
CDR3 DNA: TGTGCCAGCAGCTTGGGGCCAGCTTATTACAATGAGCAGTTCTTC

CDR3 length: 14
D gene: NA
clone size: NA
J gene: TRBJ2-5
V gene: TRBV5-6
CDR3 protein: CASSPSDLQETQYF
CDR3 DNA: TGTGCCAGCAGCCCCTCGGACCTGCAAGAGACCCAGTACTTC

CDR3 length: 16
D gene: NA
clone size: NA
J gene: TRBJ1-1
V gene: TRBV11-2
CDR3 protein: CASSLSVTAMNTEAFF
CDR3 DNA: TGTGCCAGCAGCTTGTCTGTGACGGCCATGAACACTGAAGCTTTCTTT

CDR3 length: 15
D gene: NA
clone size: NA
J gene: TRBJ1-2
V gene: TRBV7-9
CDR3 protein: CASSSGVTKNYGYTF
CDR3 DNA: TGTGCCAGCAGCTCCGGGGTCACGAAAAACTATGGCTACACCTTC

CDR3 length: 15
D gene: TRBD1
clone size: NA
J gene: TRBJ1-3
V gene: TRBV5-6
CDR3 protein: CASSWDSSSGNTIYF
CDR3 DNA: TGTGCCAGCAGCTGGGACAGCTCCTCTGGAAACACCATATATTTT

CDR3 length: 16
D gene: TRBD2
clone size: NA
J gene: TRBJ2-7
V gene: TRBV4-2
CDR3 protein: CASSGTRGLTTYEQYF
CDR3 DNA: TGTGCCAGCAGCGGAACGAGGGGACTAACGACCTACGAGCAGTACTTC

CDR3 length: 15
D gene: TRBD1
clone size: once
J gene: TRBJ2-1
V gene: TRBV4-2
CDR3 protein: CASSPQGEAYNEQFF
CDR3 DNA: TGTGCCAGCAGCCCGCAGGGGGAAGCCTACAATGAGCAGTTCTTC

CDR3 length: 12
D gene: NA
clone size: NA
J gene: TRBJ2-2
V gene: TRBV5-4
CDR3 protein: CASSQTVGELFF
CDR3 DNA: TGTGCCAGCAGCCAGACGGTCGGGGAGCTGTTTTTT

CDR3 length: 16
D gene: TRBD2
clone size: few
J gene: TRBJ2-3
V gene: TRBV15
CDR3 protein: CATSRDGAGGADTQYF
CDR3 DNA: TGTGCCACCAGCAGAGATGGAGCGGGGGGGGCAGATACGCAGTATTTT

CDR3 length: 15
D gene: NA
clone size: NA
J gene: TRBJ2-1
V gene: TRBV7-3
CDR3 protein: CASSLHGGLLDEQFF
CDR3 DNA: TGTGCCAGCAGCTTACACGGGGGGCTCTTAGATGAGCAGTTCTTC

CDR3 length: 14
D gene: NA
clone size: hyperexpanded
J gene: TRBJ2-1
V gene: TRBV7-2
CDR3 protein: CASSPRRAYNEQFF
CDR3 DNA: TGTGCCAGCAGCCCTAGACGGGCCTACAATGAGCAGTTCTTC

CDR3 length: 16
D gene: TRBD1
clone size: NA
J gene: TRBJ1-1
V gene: TRBV4-1
CDR3 protein: CASSPVGDRGNTEAFF
CDR3 DNA: TGCGCCAGCAGCCCGGTGGGTGACAGGGGCAACACTGAAGCTTTCTTT

CDR3 length: 12
D gene: NA
clone size: large
J gene: TRBJ1-1
V gene: TRBV12-2
CDR3 protein: CASRLGRSEAFF
CDR3 DNA: TGTGCAAGTCGCTTAGGTCGATCTGAAGCTTTCTTT

CDR3 length: 14
D gene: NA
clone size: NA
J gene: TRBJ2-5
V gene: TRBV5-4
CDR3 protein: CASSSEEIEETQYF
CDR3 DNA: TGTGCCAGCAGCTCGGAAGAAATAGAAGAGACCCAGTACTTC

CDR3 length: 13
D gene: NA
clone size: NA
J gene: TRBJ1-1
V gene: TRBV7-2
CDR3 protein: CASSLIRNTEAFF
CDR3 DNA: TGTGCCAGCAGCTTAATCAGAAACACTGAAGCTTTCTTT

CDR3 length: 11
D gene: TRBD1
clone size: NA
J gene: TRBJ2-1
V gene: TRBV27
CDR3 protein: CASSRGTEQFF
CDR3 DNA: TGTGCCAGCAGCAGGGGGACTGAGCAGTTCTTC

CDR3 length: 12
D gene: NA
clone size: NA
J gene: TRBJ2-7
V gene: TRBV7-6
CDR3 protein: CASSLGESEQYF
CDR3 DNA: TGTGCCAGCAGCTTAGGAGAGAGCGAGCAGTACTTC

CDR3 length: 16
D gene: NA
clone size: NA
J gene: TRBJ1-4
V gene: TRBV10-3
CDR3 protein: CAISESGWTLNEKLFF
CDR3 DNA: TGTGCCATCAGTGAGTCGGGATGGACCCTTAATGAAAAACTGTTTTTT

CDR3 length: 16
D gene: TRBD1
clone size: few
J gene: TRBJ2-2
V gene: TRBV27
CDR3 protein: CASSLSRGGHTGELFF
CDR3 DNA: TGTGCCAGCAGTTTATCGAGAGGGGGCCACACCGGGGAGCTGTTTTTT

CDR3 length: 14
D gene: NA
clone size: NA
J gene: TRBJ2-7
V gene: TRBV4-2
CDR3 protein: CASSVHTSSYEQYF
CDR3 DNA: TGTGCCAGCAGCGTCCACACTAGCTCCTACGAGCAGTACTTC

CDR3 length: 18
D gene: NA
clone size: NA
J gene: TRBJ1-2
V gene: TRBV5-6
CDR3 protein: CASSLLAVVQGRSYGYTF
CDR3 DNA: TGTGCCAGCAGCTTACTTGCTGTCGTCCAGGGGCGCTCCTATGGCTACACCTTC

CDR3 length: 17
D gene: NA
clone size: NA
J gene: TRBJ2-3
V gene: TRBV4-1
CDR3 protein: CASSQGGGGGATDTQYF
CDR3 DNA: TGCGCCAGCAGCCAAGGGGGCGGCGGAGGGGCCACAGATACGCAGTATTTT

CDR3 length: 14
D gene: NA
clone size: few
J gene: TRBJ1-6
V gene: TRBV27
CDR3 protein: CASRQMSVNSPLHF
CDR3 DNA: TGTGCCAGCAGACAAATGTCTGTTAATTCACCCCTCCACTTT